These 15 T cell receptor beta chains originate from one sample sequenced in a study of breast tumors, draining lymph nodes, adjacent tissues. MiXCR, applied by TCRdb to the multiplex PCR reads, yields one record per CDR3 protein. The table lists 130,000 or so distinct CDR3 sequences, more than 20% of them singletons. Breast cancer patients provided tissue from their axillary draining lymph nodes. The specimen was axillary lymph node tissue. These receptors were collected from a female donor with breast cancer. Some clones in this sample may be carry-over from other donors' samples.

This clonotype was recorded at least ten times. V usage is TRBV11-2 and J usage is TRBJ2-7, with a possible D match to TRBD1 (5 bases). Germline V lookup: CDR1 SGHAT, CDR2 FQNNGV. V was shortened by 1 base and J by 3 bases, with 7 bases between the two germline ends. This CDR3 region has 13 residues. The CDR3 DNA follows: TGTGCCAGCAGCTTAGGCAGGGTCTACGAGCAGTACTTC. Amino acid sequence: CASSLGRVYEQYF.

For this clonotype: This sequence may be a read error, since a much larger clone differs from it by one base. The chain recombines TRBV30 with TRBJ2-5, with TRBD2 identical over 8 bases. This CDR3 has 14 residues. Germline V gene sequence: CDR1 GTSNPN, CDR2 SVGIG (reference sequence). The CDR3, as DNA: TGTGCCTGGAGTGTAACGGGGGGGCAAGAGGCCCAGTACTTC. Translation gives CAWSVTGGQEAQYF.

The chain recombines TRBV7-2 with TRBJ2-2; D remains ambiguous. CDR1 SGHTA and CDR2 FQGNSA come from the germline V gene. This CDR3 contains 14 residues. The V end lost 5 bases, the J end lost 2 bases, and 9 bases lay between the germline ends. The DNA for the CDR3 is TGTGCCAGCAGCACAGATTACAACACCGGGGAGCTGTTTTTT. Translation gives CASSTDYNTGELFF.

The sample holds many counts of this clonotype. The genes are TRBV27 and TRBJ2-7, with D possibly being TRBD2 (5 bases). Between the trimmed V and J ends, which lost 2 bases and 0 bases, there was a span of 11 bases. The V gene's germline CDR1 is MNHEY and CDR2 SMNVEV (reference sequence). The length of the CDR3 is 15 residues. CDR3 DNA: TGTGCCAGCAGTTTAAGACTGGGGAGCTCCTACGAGCAGTACTTC. The encoded protein is CASSLRLGSSYEQYF.

This clonotype was picked up many times. The V call is TRBV7-3, the J call TRBJ2-2; weak D call: TRBD1 (5 bases). Germline CDR1 reads SGHTA; CDR2 reads FQGTGA. V dropped 5 bases and J dropped 0 bases, with 16 bases sitting between them. This CDR3 spans 17 amino acids. The CDR3 sequence is CASSPSPDSPNTGELFF. The CDR3 nucleotides read TGTGCCAGCAGCCCCTCCCCAGACAGTCCGAACACCGGGGAGCTGTTTTTT.

This clonotype was seen a few times. This chain joins TRBV12-3 or TRBV12-4 and TRBJ2-2, with D perhaps TRBD1 (6 bases). The CDR3 has 15 residues. V lost 6 bases and J lost 5, with 16 bases in between. The CDR3 DNA sequence: TGTGCCAGCAGCCACCAGACAGGCTTAACCGGGGAGCTGTTTTTT. It codes for CASSHQTGLTGELFF.

This clonotype was seen ten or more times. The V call is TRBV19, the J call TRBJ1-2, with D perhaps TRBD1 (5 bases). V lost 5 bases and J lost 4, with 14 bases in between. The germline gives CDR1 LNHDA, CDR2 SQIVND (reference sequence). This CDR3 has 14 residues. DNA of the CDR3: TGTGCCAGTAGTCGACCCGGTGGGGGCTATGGCTACACCTTC. It is translated as CASSRPGGGYGYTF.

Regarding this clonotype: This may be a read error, as it is one base from a much larger clone. V usage is TRBV19 and J usage is TRBJ2-1, with D tentatively TRBD2 (6 bases). The CDR3 covers 14 residues. V was trimmed by 5 bases and J by 6 bases, leaving 14 bases between them. From germline, CDR1 is LNHDA and CDR2 SQIVND (reference sequence). The CDR3 sequence: CASSGGGVGNEQFF. CDR3 nucleotides: TGTGCCAGTAGTGGCGGCGGGGTAGGCAATGAGCAGTTCTTC.

This clonotype showed up many times. CDR3 bases: TGCAGTGCTCCTTTGTCGGGGGACGAGACCCAGTACTTC. It translates to CSAPLSGDETQYF. The chain carries TRBV20-1 and TRBJ2-5; TRBD2 might be the D (6 bases). The CDR3 sequence is 13 residues long. From germline, CDR1 is DFQATT and CDR2 SNEGSKA (reference sequence). V gave up 5 bases and J gave up 5 bases, with 15 bases separating them.

This clonotype was picked up many times. The rearrangement joins TRBV5-6 to TRBJ2-5; TRBD2 matches at 14 bases. Germline trimming cut 0 bases from V and 5 bases from J; bases unmatched to any gene: 6. Per germline, CDR1 SGHDT and CDR2 YYEEEE. This CDR3 comprises 17 residues. CDR3 nucleotide sequence: TGTGCCAGCAGCTTGGGGGGGACTAGCGGGAGAGGGGAGACCCAGTACTTC. Its translation is CASSLGGTSGRGETQYF.

The sample holds many counts of this clonotype. The chain links TRBV5-1 to TRBJ2-5; the D gene is possibly TRBD2 (6 bases). CDR1 is SGHRS, CDR2 YFSETQ, per germline. The CDR3 runs to 13 residues. V was cut by 0 bases and J by 4 bases, with 7 bases left in between. The CDR3 DNA reads as TGCGCCAGCAGCTTGGTGGGGGGAGAGACCCAGTACTTC. It translates to CASSLVGGETQYF. Based on the CDR3 plus reference TRBV5-1 and TRBJ2-5, the full variable domain is KAGVTQTPRYLIKTRGQQVTLSCSPISGHRSVSWYQQTPGQGLQFLFEYFSETQRNKGNFPGRFSGRQFSNSRSEMNVSTLELGDSALYLCASSLVGGETQYFGPGTRLLVL.

The chain combines TRBV3-1 with TRBJ2-3; D unclear. V was trimmed by 1 base and J by 4 bases, leaving 12 bases between them. Germline CDR1 and CDR2: LGHDT and YNNKEL (reference sequence). The CDR3 extends over 15 amino acids. CDR3 DNA sequence: TGTGCCAGCAGCCAAGGGGGAAGGTTAGCAGATACGCAGTATTTT. Its translation is CASSQGGRLADTQYF.

This clonotype was seen repeatedly, ten times or more. CDR3 region: CASSLSQPDTQYF. The CDR3 DNA is TGTGCCAGCAGCTTATCACAGCCAGATACGCAGTATTTT. The chain carries TRBV7-2 and TRBJ2-3; D is undetermined. V was trimmed by 2 bases and J by 4 bases, leaving 7 bases between them. The CDR3 extends over 13 amino acids. Germline V gene lookup returns CDR1 SGHTA and CDR2 FQGNSA.

The rearrangement joins TRBV25-1 to TRBJ2-7; TRBD1 or TRBD2 may be the D gene (5 bases each). This CDR3 has 12 residues. The germline gives CDR1 MGHDK, CDR2 SYGVNS. Trimming stripped 4 bases from V and 2 bases from J, with 6 bases between. CDR3 in amino acids: CASSGGPYEQYF. The CDR3 bases are TGTGCCAGCAGTGGGGGACCCTACGAGCAGTACTTC.

In its sample, this clonotype was seen many times. This chain connects TRBV6-6 to TRBJ2-2; a possible D gene is TRBD2 (6 bases). Trimming left V 7 bases short and J 8 bases short, with 23 bases between. The CDR3 is made up of 16 amino acids. CDR1 is MNHNY and CDR2 is SVGAGI in the germline V gene (reference sequence). CDR3 in DNA: TGTGCCAGCATGTCTTGGCGTGGCGGGATTAGAGGGGAGCTGTTTTTT. Its translation is CASMSWRGGIRGELFF.